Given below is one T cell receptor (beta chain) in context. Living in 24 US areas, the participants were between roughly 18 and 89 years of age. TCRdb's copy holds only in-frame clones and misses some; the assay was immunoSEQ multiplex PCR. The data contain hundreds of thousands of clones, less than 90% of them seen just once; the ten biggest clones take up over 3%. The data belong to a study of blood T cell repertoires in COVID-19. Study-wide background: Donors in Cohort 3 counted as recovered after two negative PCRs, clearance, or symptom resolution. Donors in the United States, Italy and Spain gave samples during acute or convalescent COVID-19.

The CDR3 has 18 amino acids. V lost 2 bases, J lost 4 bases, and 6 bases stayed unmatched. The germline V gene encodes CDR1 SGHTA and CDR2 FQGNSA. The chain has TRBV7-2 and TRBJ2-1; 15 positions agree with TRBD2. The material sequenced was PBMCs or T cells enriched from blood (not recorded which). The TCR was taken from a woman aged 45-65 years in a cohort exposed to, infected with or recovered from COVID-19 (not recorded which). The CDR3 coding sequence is TGTGCCAGCAGCTTATCGGGACTAGCGGGGGGAATATACAATGAGCAGTTCTTC. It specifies CASSLSGLAGGIYNEQFF.